The following is a T cell receptor (beta chain) sequence with its context. The data derive from a study of blood T cell repertoires in COVID-19. The CDR3 runs to 16 residues. J was trimmed by 6 bases and V by 4 bases; bases with no gene match: 14. Germline CDR1 SGHTS, CDR2 YDEGEE. Profiled with immunoSEQ multiplex PCR; TCRdb holds only in-frame clones, not every one. This sample has 90,000 or so clones, with 65% to 90% found just once. This TCR came from a man in his sixties with acute or convalescent COVID-19. V is TRBV5-8 and J is TRBJ1-2; TRBD1 aligns across 8 bases. The specimen was peripheral blood. The CDR3 sequence: CASSTGQGGGWHGYTF. In DNA form, the CDR3 reads TGTGCCAGCAGCACCGGACAGGGTGGTGGCTGGCATGGCTACACCTTC.